These 28 T cell receptor beta chains share one sample of origin, sequenced in a study of blood T cell repertoires in COVID-19. The assay was immunoSEQ multiplex PCR, and TCRdb's table has in-frame clones only and misses some. This sample has 95,000 to 150,000 clones, with about three quarters found just once. The source material was peripheral blood. The receptors were gathered from a human donor with acute or convalescent COVID-19. The donor label of this sample is uncertain.

The rearrangement links TRBV12-5 to TRBJ2-5, with D perhaps matching TRBD2 (6 bases). CDR1 is LGHNT and CDR2 is FRNRAP in the germline V gene. The V and J ends lost 0 bases and 5 bases respectively, with 13 bases between them. The CDR3 totals 15 residues. CDR3 loop: CASGLVSGFRETQYF. The CDR3 coding sequence is TGTGCTAGTGGTTTGGTAAGCGGGTTCCGTGAGACCCAGTACTTC. Supplemented by reference TRBV12-5 and TRBJ2-5, the full variable domain reads DARVTQTPRHKVTEMGQEVTMRCQPILGHNTVFWYRQTMMQGLELLAYFRNRAPLDDSGMPKDRFSAEMPDATLATLKIQPSEPRDSAVYFCASGLVSGFRETQYFGPGTRLLVL.

This clone was picked up a small number of times. A read error may account for a junction end that differs from germline. This chain joins TRBV7-7 and TRBJ2-1; 10 bases align to TRBD2. The CDR3 extends over 14 amino acids. Germline lookup yields CDR1 SSHAT and CDR2 FNYEAQ (reference sequence). The CDR3 reads CASSLAGAYNEQFF. The CDR3 DNA reads TGTGCCAGCAGCCTAGCGGGGGCTTACAATGAGCAGTTCTTC. Variable domain in full (rest from reference TRBV7-7 and TRBJ2-1): GAGVSQSPRYKVTKRGQDVTLRCDPISSHATLYWYQQALGQGPEFLTYFNYEAQPDKSGLPSDRFSAERPEGSISTLTIQRTEQRDSAMYRCASSLAGAYNEQFFGPGTRLTVL.

The chain joins TRBV4-1 to TRBJ1-3; 7 bases are a match to TRBD1. The CDR3 runs to 14 residues. Per germline, CDR1 MGHRA and CDR2 YSYEKL. Unmatched junction bases numbered 3, after V lost 3 bases and J lost 4 bases. The CDR3 spells CASSQGTAGNTIYF. CDR3 bases: TGCGCCAGCAGCCAGGGGACAGCCGGAAACACCATATATTTT.

The sample holds a few counts of this clone. V usage is TRBV2 and J usage is TRBJ2-3; 7 bases match TRBD2. With 3 bases clipped from V and 2 bases from J, the junction kept 5 bases outside the gene matches. The CDR3 covers 15 residues. CDR1 is SNHLY and CDR2 is FYNNEI in the germline V gene. CDR3 sequence reads: CASSDPSGNTDTQYF. The DNA of the CDR3 is TGTGCCAGCAGTGACCCTAGCGGTAACACAGATACGCAGTATTTT.

The genes are TRBV7-2 and TRBJ2-3, with TRBD2 identical over 11 bases. The CDR3 length is 17 residues. V lost 1 base, J lost 7 bases, and 10 bases stayed unmatched. Germline CDR1 is SGHTA and CDR2 is FQGNSA. This CDR3 is CASSLDSGLAGGYTQYF. Written as DNA, the CDR3 is TGTGCCAGCAGCTTAGACTCCGGGCTAGCGGGGGGTTATACGCAGTATTTT.

The chain is built from TRBV5-4 and TRBJ2-4; 8 nucleotides line up with TRBD1. The CDR3 has 16 amino acids. The V segment lost 4 bases and the J segment 0 bases; nucleotides outside the gene matches: 6. In germline, CDR1 is SGHNT, CDR2 YYREEE (reference sequence). CDR3: CASSPGGERAKNIQYF. Written as DNA, the CDR3 is TGTGCCAGCAGCCCAGGGGGCGAAAGAGCCAAAAACATTCAGTACTTC.

The genes are TRBV28 and TRBJ2-7, with D perhaps matching TRBD1 (5 bases). CDR1 is MDHEN, CDR2 SYDVKM, per germline. There are 15 residues in the CDR3. V was cut by 4 bases and J by 0 bases, with 13 bases left in between. In DNA form, the CDR3 reads TGTGCCAGCAGTTACACTCAGGGCTACTCCTACGAGCAGTACTTC. This gives the protein CASSYTQGYSYEQYF.

CDR3 sequence (DNA): TGTGCCAGCAGCCGCGGACAGCTTATCTCTGGGGCCAACGTCCTGACTTTC. It translates to CASSRGQLISGANVLTF. The gene calls are TRBV7-8 and TRBJ2-6, with D perhaps TRBD1 (6 bases). The CDR3 is 17 amino acids. Trimming shortened V by 5 bases and J by 0 bases, and 14 bases separated the two germline ends. Germline V gene data show CDR1 as SGHVS and CDR2 as FQNEAQ.

The chain recombines TRBV5-4 with TRBJ2-1, with TRBD2 matching 12 bases. The CDR3 extends over 17 amino acids. Germline V gene lookup returns CDR1 SGHNT and CDR2 YYREEE (reference sequence). J was trimmed by 1 base and V by 3 bases; bases with no gene match: 5. This chain's CDR3 is CASSYGLAGRSYNEQFF. CDR3 nucleotides: TGTGCCAGCAGCTACGGACTAGCGGGGCGTTCCTACAATGAGCAGTTCTTC.

V usage is TRBV7-8 and J usage is TRBJ1-4; no firm D call. Germline loops: CDR1 SGHVS, CDR2 FQNEAQ. Trimming left V 2 bases short and J 0 bases short, with 4 bases between. This CDR3 is built from 14 residues. CDR3 nucleotide sequence: TGTGCCAGCAGCTTATTTACAACTAATGAAAAACTGTTTTTT. This translates into CASSLFTTNEKLFF.

V usage is TRBV5-1 and J usage is TRBJ2-3; 8 nucleotides agree with TRBD2. Germline V gene sequence: CDR1 SGHRS, CDR2 YFSETQ. The CDR3 has 16 amino acids. The J segment lost 0 bases and the V segment lost 0 bases, leaving 3 bases of the junction unmatched. The CDR3 bases are TGCGCCAGCAGCTTGGATGGCGGGGGGAGCACAGATACGCAGTATTTT. Its translation is CASSLDGGGSTDTQYF.

This clone occurred a few times. This rearrangement joins TRBV9 to TRBJ1-1, with D maybe TRBD1 (5 bases). V lost 4 bases, J lost 0 bases, and 22 bases lay in between. The CDR3 sequence is 18 residues long. Germline CDR1 SGDLS, CDR2 YYNGEE. For the CDR3, the DNA is TGTGCCAGCAGCCCACTCGGAAGGACACGGGGGTTGAACACTGAAGCTTTCTTT. Translating gives CASSPLGRTRGLNTEAFF. The variable domain in full, completed from reference TRBV9 and TRBJ1-1, reads DSGVTQTPKHLITATGQRVTLRCSPRSGDLSVYWYQQSLDQGLQFLIQYYNGEERAKGNILERFSAQQFPDLHSELNLSSLELGDSALYFCASSPLGRTRGLNTEAFFGQGTRLTVV.

This clone was seen many times. The gene calls are TRBV28 and TRBJ1-6; no clear D. Germline assignment: CDR1 MDHEN and CDR2 SYDVKM. The CDR3 is 14 amino acids. Between the trimmed V and J ends, which lost 6 bases and 6 bases, there was a span of 12 bases. CDR3 sequence: CASSPQRRNSPLHF. For the CDR3, the DNA is TGTGCCAGCAGCCCACAGCGGCGTAATTCACCCCTCCACTTT.

At least ten counts were recorded for this clone. The rearrangement joins TRBV4-2 to TRBJ2-1, with 11 bases aligning to TRBD2. CDR3 length equals 15 residues. From germline, CDR1 is LGHNA and CDR2 YNFKEQ. The V and J ends lost 6 bases and 6 bases, in that order; junction bases with no gene match: 7. The CDR3 DNA reads TGTGCCAGCAGAGCCCTAGCGGGGGGTCCCAATGAGCAGTTCTTC. Its protein product is CASRALAGGPNEQFF.

This rearrangement joins TRBV5-4 to TRBJ1-5; D is unclear. The CDR3 loop spans 15 amino acids. Trimming left V 0 bases short and J 2 bases short, with 9 bases between. Germline loops: CDR1 SGHNT, CDR2 YYREEE (reference sequence). The CDR3 DNA reads as TGTGCCAGCAGCTTGGGACATGAAGGCAATCAGCCCCAGCATTTT. Translating it yields CASSLGHEGNQPQHF.

The chain carries TRBV2 and TRBJ2-3; the match to TRBD1 covers 7 bases. With V trimmed by 7 bases and J by 0 bases, 7 bases remained unmatched. Germline V lookup: CDR1 SNHLY, CDR2 FYNNEI. The CDR3 has 15 amino acids. CDR3 residues: CASTVQGSSTDTQYF. In DNA, the CDR3 is TGTGCCAGCACCGTACAGGGGTCTAGCACAGATACGCAGTATTTT.

The gene calls are TRBV7-9 and TRBJ2-1; D not certain. V lost 3 bases, J lost 3 bases, and 3 bases lay in between. There are 12 residues in the CDR3. Germline V gives CDR1 SEHNR, CDR2 FQNEAQ (reference sequence). The CDR3 region is CASSFLYNEQFF. CDR3 in DNA: TGTGCCAGCAGCTTCCTCTACAATGAGCAGTTCTTC. The entire variable domain, with the rest obtained from reference TRBV7-9 and TRBJ2-1, is as follows: DTGVSQNPRHKITKRGQNVTFRCDPISEHNRLYWYRQTLGQGPEFLTYFQNEAQLEKSRLLSDRFSAERPKGSFSTLEIQRTEQGDSAMYLCASSFLYNEQFFGPGTRLTVL.

In the case of this clone: The sample carries other DNA sequences with the same CDR3. The rearrangement uses TRBV18 and TRBJ2-5; the D gene is possibly TRBD1 (6 bases). Germline V lookup: CDR1 KGHSH, CDR2 LQKENI. Trimming shortened V by 3 bases and J by 3 bases, and 8 bases separated the two germline ends. The CDR3 is made up of 13 amino acids. This chain's CDR3 is CASSPRGKETQYF. The CDR3 coding sequence is TGTGCCAGCTCACCTAGGGGGAAAGAGACCCAGTACTTC.

The chain combines TRBV6-5 with TRBJ2-7; 11 nucleotides align to TRBD1. Germline V gene lookup returns CDR1 MNHEY and CDR2 SVGAGI. The CDR3 extends over 15 amino acids. V lost 7 bases, J lost 5 bases, and 10 bases stayed unmatched. The CDR3 region has the DNA TGTGCCAGCAAACTCGGGACAGGGGGAAAAGACGAGCAGTACTTC. Translating it yields CASKLGTGGKDEQYF.

This rearrangement joins TRBV27 to TRBJ2-7, with D tentatively TRBD1 (6 bases). V lost 3 bases and J lost 4, with 19 bases in between. There are 16 residues in the CDR3. Germline CDR1 is MNHEY and CDR2 is SMNVEV (reference sequence). The CDR3 here is CASSFWPLQGSYEQYF. The DNA of the CDR3 is TGTGCCAGCAGTTTTTGGCCGCTACAGGGAAGTTACGAGCAGTACTTC.

The CDR3 reads CASGRDIVYEQYV. The CDR3, as DNA: TGTGCCAGCGGGAGGGACATAGTCTACGAGCAGTACGTC. The chain combines TRBV2 with TRBJ2-7, with D possibly being TRBD2 (7 bases). The V end was cut by 8 bases, the J end by 3 bases, with 14 bases between. This CDR3 spans 13 amino acids. Germline loops: CDR1 SNHLY, CDR2 FYNNEI.

V usage is TRBV11-2 and J usage is TRBJ1-1; 7 bases agree with TRBD1. The CDR3 extends over 14 amino acids. Trimming removed 6 bases from V and 2 bases from J; junction bases left unmatched: 6. CDR1 SGHAT and CDR2 FQNNGV come from the germline V gene. DNA for the CDR3: TGTGCCAGCAGACGACAGGGCGGCAACACTGAAGCTTTCTTT. Encoded protein: CASRRQGGNTEAFF.

The J gene is TRBJ1-1, the V gene TRBV6-2 or TRBV6-3, with 9 bases fitting TRBD1. CDR1 is MNHEY and CDR2 is SVGEGT in the germline V gene. The V and J ends lost 4 bases and 4 bases, in that order; junction bases with no gene match: 4. The CDR3 has 14 amino acids. CDR3 nucleotides: TGTGCCAGCAGTTGGACAGGGGTGGGCACTGAAGCTTTCTTT. It encodes CASSWTGVGTEAFF.

The V call is TRBV7-9, the J call TRBJ1-2; 7 positions agree with TRBD1. The CDR3 runs to 14 residues. Trimming took 10 bases from V and 7 from J; bases not matched to a gene: 15. Germline values: CDR1 SEHNR, CDR2 FQNEAQ (reference sequence). The CDR3 here is CAIPTPPDRAGYTF. CDR3 bases: TGTGCCATCCCAACCCCGCCCGACAGGGCTGGCTACACCTTC.

The chain combines TRBV2 with TRBJ1-1; no definite D call. Trimming shortened V by 2 bases and J by 8 bases, and 9 bases separated the two germline ends. Per the germline V gene, CDR1 is SNHLY and CDR2 is FYNNEI. CDR3 length: 12 residues. CDR3 sequence reads: CASSESRVEAFF. The CDR3 DNA is TGTGCCAGCAGTGAATCACGGGTCGAAGCTTTCTTT.

The chain carries TRBV5-1 and TRBJ2-1; maybe TRBD1 (6 bases). Trimming stripped 4 bases from V and 5 bases from J, with 19 bases between. This CDR3 is 16 amino acids long. The germline CDR1 and CDR2 sequences are SGHRS and YFSETQ. Here the CDR3 DNA reads TGCGCCAGCAGCCTAACCTCAGGGGTAAGGAACAATGAGCAGTTCTTC. Its protein is CASSLTSGVRNNEQFF.

The rearrangement uses TRBV5-4 and TRBJ2-5; the match to TRBD1 covers 9 bases. V gave up 0 bases and J gave up 5 bases; unmatched junction bases: 8. This CDR3 has 16 amino acids. CDR1 SGHNT and CDR2 YYREEE come from the germline V gene (reference sequence). CDR3 amino acids: CASSLEGTGWGETQYF. In DNA form, the CDR3 reads TGTGCCAGCAGCTTGGAGGGGACAGGGTGGGGCGAGACCCAGTACTTC.

The V and J genes are TRBV7-8 and TRBJ1-1, with 7 positions matching TRBD1. This CDR3 has 14 amino acids. The V gene's germline CDR1 is SGHVS and CDR2 FQNEAQ. The trim removed 5 bases at V and 1 base at J, leaving 4 bases unmatched. The CDR3 reads CASSIRDRNTEAFF. The CDR3 nucleotides read TGTGCCAGCAGCATCCGGGACAGGAACACTGAAGCTTTCTTT. The variable domain in full, with the rest retrieved from reference TRBV7-8 and TRBJ1-1, is GAGVSQSPRYKVAKRGQDVALRCDPISGHVSLFWYQQALGQGPEFLTYFQNEAQLDKSGLPSDRFFAERPEGSVSTLKIQRTQQEDSAVYLCASSIRDRNTEAFFGQGTRLTVV.